The 28 T cell receptor beta chains below come from one sample, sequenced in a study of blood T cell repertoires in COVID-19. Assay used: immunoSEQ multiplex PCR; TCRdb lists only in-frame clones, some missing. The sample comprises 400,000 or so clones, 85% to 90% of which are singletons, and more than 0.95% rests with the top ten. Sequenced sample: PBMCs or T cells enriched from blood (not recorded which). The receptors originated from a man aged 25-40 years who had recovered from COVID-19.

This clone was recorded once. The gene calls are TRBV28 and TRBJ1-1, with D perhaps matching TRBD1 (6 bases). This CDR3 region has 13 residues. V lost 4 bases and J lost 5, with 11 bases in between. Germline values: CDR1 MDHEN, CDR2 SYDVKM. The CDR3: CASSYNRDTEAFF. The CDR3 region has the DNA TGTGCCAGCAGTTATAACAGGGATACTGAAGCTTTCTTT.

V and J are TRBV5-5 and TRBJ1-5; the D is unclear. The CDR3 runs 15 residues. V was clipped by 4 bases and J by 4 bases, with 15 bases between them. Germline V CDR1 and CDR2: SGHKS, YYEKEE (reference sequence). CDR3 coding DNA: TGTGCCAGCAGCATGGACGGTCTTGAAAATCAGCCCCAGCATTTT. Translating it yields CASSMDGLENQPQHF. The full variable domain, its missing parts supplied by reference TRBV5-5 and TRBJ1-5, is DAGVTQSPTHLIKTRGQQVTLRCSPISGHKSVSWYQQVLGQGPQFIFQYYEKEERGRGNFPDRFSARQFPNYSSELNVNALLLGDSALYLCASSMDGLENQPQHFGDGTRLSIL.

The chain carries TRBV19 and TRBJ2-5; 7 bases are shared with TRBD2. The V gene end was trimmed by 2 bases and the J gene end by 4 bases; junction bases not matched to a gene: 7. The CDR3 runs 15 residues. Per the germline V gene, CDR1 is LNHDA and CDR2 is SQIVND (reference sequence). CDR3 in DNA: TGTGCCAGTAGTATACGCACTAGCGCGACAGAGACCCAGTACTTC. It translates to CASSIRTSATETQYF.

The chain combines TRBV5-1 with TRBJ2-1, with a possible D match to TRBD1 (5 bases). The germline V gene encodes CDR1 SGHRS and CDR2 YFSETQ. CDR3 length: 13 amino acids. V was pared by 4 bases and J by 9 bases, with 14 bases between. The CDR3 is CASSLDSIGEQFF. The DNA of the CDR3 is TGCGCCAGCAGCCTCGACAGTATTGGTGAGCAGTTCTTC.

The gene calls are TRBV28 and TRBJ2-1; the match to TRBD2 covers 9 bases. CDR1 is MDHEN and CDR2 is SYDVKM in the germline V gene. J lost 9 bases, V lost 7 bases, and 7 bases had no gene match. This CDR3 has 13 residues. CDR3 region: CASTFSGSGEQFF. In DNA, the CDR3 is TGTGCCAGCACCTTTAGCGGGAGCGGTGAGCAGTTCTTC. The whole variable domain, remainder taken from reference TRBV28 and TRBJ2-1, is DVKVTQSSRYLVKRTGEKVFLECVQDMDHENMFWYRQDPGLGLRLIYFSYDVKMKEKGDIPEGYSVSREKKERFSLILESASTNQTSMYLCASTFSGSGEQFFGPGTRLTVL.

The V gene is TRBV5-1, the J gene TRBJ2-3; possible D gene TRBD2, 5 bases. This CDR3 has 16 amino acids. Deletions cut 4 bases from V and 5 bases from J, with 20 bases between. The germline CDR1 and CDR2 sequences are SGHRS and YFSETQ. The CDR3 DNA reads as TGCGCCAGCAGCAGTGACTCAGTGGGAGTGGGAGATACGCAGTATTTT. It translates to CASSSDSVGVGDTQYF.

Notes on this clone: The same CDR3 can be traced to other DNA sequences in this sample. The V gene is TRBV3-1 (or the pseudogene TRBV3-2), the J gene TRBJ2-7; D gene uncertain. Germline lookup yields CDR1 LGHDT and CDR2 YNNKEL (reference sequence). The CDR3 has 13 amino acids. Trimming pared 0 bases from V and 2 bases from J, leaving 5 bases between. The CDR3: CASSQEATYEQYF. CDR3 coding DNA: TGTGCCAGCAGCCAAGAAGCCACCTACGAGCAGTACTTC.

The DNA for the CDR3 is TGCAGCGTCGAATGGCAGGGAGGAAAGACCCAGTACTTC. Protein: CSVEWQGGKTQYF. The chain links TRBV29-1 to TRBJ2-5, with a possible D match to TRBD2 (6 bases). The CDR3 runs 13 residues. Per the germline V gene, CDR1 is SQVTM and CDR2 is ANQGSEA. Trimming left V 6 bases short and J 6 bases short, with 17 bases between.

The CDR3 spells CASRGPTSSNQPQHF. CDR3 nucleotides: TGTGCCAGCAGGGGGCCGACAAGCAGCAATCAGCCCCAGCATTTT. The chain is built from TRBV6-5 and TRBJ1-5, with a weak D call TRBD1 (5 bases). The CDR3 is made up of 15 amino acids. The V and J ends lost 6 bases and 1 base respectively, with 13 bases between them. The germline gives CDR1 MNHEY, CDR2 SVGAGI.

The chain recombines TRBV5-1 with TRBJ2-3; 7 bases line up with TRBD2. CDR3 length: 15 amino acids. Germline loops: CDR1 SGHRS, CDR2 YFSETQ. The J segment lost 2 bases and the V segment lost 1 base, leaving 4 bases of the junction unmatched. CDR3 sequence: CASSLKTSATDTQYF. CDR3 nucleotide sequence: TGCGCCAGCAGCTTGAAAACTAGCGCCACAGATACGCAGTATTTT.

As DNA, the CDR3 is TGTGCCACCAGCAGAGATACCCCATCTAGCGGGAGGTCCGGGGAGCTGTTTTTT. This codes for CATSRDTPSSGRSGELFF. The chain uses TRBV15 and TRBJ2-2; 11 bases are shared with TRBD2. The junction had 9 bases not matched to a gene; V was cut back by 0 bases and J by 6 bases. This CDR3 is built from 18 residues. CDR1 LNHNV and CDR2 YYDKDF come from the germline V gene (reference sequence). Full variable domain (rest looked up from reference TRBV15 and TRBJ2-2): DAMVIQNPRYQVTQFGKPVTLSCSQTLNHNVMYWYQQKSSQAPKLLFHYYDKDFNNEADTPDNFQSRRPNTSFCFLDIRSPGLGDTAMYLCATSRDTPSSGRSGELFFGEGSRLTVL.

The chain carries TRBV21-1 and TRBJ1-3. TRBV21-1 counts as a pseudogene. The CDR3 loop spans 14 amino acids. The CDR3 loop is CASSKGEAGNTIYF. In DNA form, the CDR3 reads TGTGCCAGCAGCAAAGGGGAGGCGGGAAACACCATATATTTT.

This rearrangement joins TRBV10-3 to TRBJ2-7; possibly TRBD1 for D (5 bases). CDR3 length: 13 residues. The V end was cut by 2 bases, the J end by 2 bases, with 7 bases between. The V gene's germline CDR1 is ENHRY and CDR2 SYGVKD. The CDR3 loop reads CAISEGAPYEQYF. CDR3 nucleotide sequence: TGTGCCATCAGTGAGGGGGCTCCCTACGAGCAGTACTTC.

This chain links TRBV11-2 with TRBJ2-7; 8 bases line up with TRBD2. The germline gives CDR1 SGHAT, CDR2 FQNNGV. V shed 7 bases and J 0 bases; nucleotides not matched to a gene: 5. This CDR3 spans 14 amino acids. The CDR3 DNA follows: TGTGCCAGCATTTTAGCGGGGAACTCCTACGAGCAGTACTTC. Protein product: CASILAGNSYEQYF.

This chain links TRBV9 with TRBJ2-7, with a weak D call TRBD2 (6 bases). CDR3 length equals 15 residues. Germline CDR1 and CDR2: SGDLS and YYNGEE. The V and J ends lost 0 bases and 0 bases respectively, with 10 bases between them. The CDR3 DNA is TGTGCCAGCAGCGTAGGCGGGGCTAGCTCCTACGAGCAGTACTTC. Its translation is CASSVGGASSYEQYF.

The gene calls are TRBV24-1 and TRBJ2-2; perhaps TRBD2 as D (6 bases). CDR1 is KGHDR and CDR2 is SFDVKD in the germline V gene. The CDR3 runs to 15 residues. V lost 11 bases, J lost 0 bases, and 15 bases lay in between. The CDR3 bases are TGTGCCATCGGGACTTCCTCCGCGAACACCGGGGAGCTGTTTTTT. Its translation is CAIGTSSANTGELFF.

The rearrangement joins TRBV23-1 to TRBJ1-5; D is possibly TRBD1 (6 bases). TRBV23-1 is an open reading frame, and its role is uncertain. This CDR3 has 14 residues. Between the trimmed V and J ends, which lost 6 bases and 11 bases, there was a span of 20 bases. The CDR3 bases are TGCGCCAGCAGCCGAAGACAGGTGAGTAGGTCCCAGCATTTT. Residues: CASSRRQVSRSQHF.

The chain couples TRBV5-1 to TRBJ2-1, with 9 bases matching TRBD2. The J segment lost 7 bases and the V segment lost 3 bases, leaving 8 bases of the junction unmatched. The CDR3 covers 15 residues. Germline V lookup: CDR1 SGHRS, CDR2 YFSETQ. The CDR3: CASSSLAGARNEQFF. CDR3 nucleotides: TGCGCCAGCAGCTCCTTAGCGGGAGCGAGAAATGAGCAGTTCTTC.

The chain carries TRBV9 and TRBJ1-1, with 9 bases matching TRBD1. Germline V gene data show CDR1 as SGDLS and CDR2 as YYNGEE. J was trimmed by 5 bases and V by 3 bases; bases with no gene match: 8. This CDR3 region has 15 residues. This chain's CDR3 is CASSASGQGRTEAFF. DNA of the CDR3: TGTGCCAGCAGCGCTTCGGGACAGGGTCGGACTGAAGCTTTCTTT. Based on the CDR3 plus reference TRBV9 and TRBJ1-1, the full variable domain is DSGVTQTPKHLITATGQRVTLRCSPRSGDLSVYWYQQSLDQGLQFLIQYYNGEERAKGNILERFSAQQFPDLHSELNLSSLELGDSALYFCASSASGQGRTEAFFGQGTRLTVV.

This rearrangement joins TRBV27 to TRBJ2-2; D possibly corresponds to TRBD1 (6 bases). CDR1 is MNHEY and CDR2 is SMNVEV in the germline V gene (reference sequence). Trimming cost V 7 bases and J 0 bases, with 9 bases left between them. This CDR3 region has 14 residues. This CDR3 is CASKRDTNTGELFF. CDR3 sequence (DNA): TGTGCCAGCAAAAGGGACACGAACACCGGGGAGCTGTTTTTT.

The chain has TRBV7-9 and TRBJ2-2; TRBD2 aligns across 7 bases. With 1 base clipped from V and 1 base from J, the junction kept 0 bases outside the gene matches. The germline V gene has CDR1 SEHNR and CDR2 FQNEAQ (reference sequence). CDR3 length: 15 amino acids. This chain's CDR3 is CASSLGTRNTGELFF. The CDR3 coding sequence is TGTGCCAGCAGCTTAGGGACTAGGAACACCGGGGAGCTGTTTTTT. The entire variable domain, with the rest obtained from reference TRBV7-9 and TRBJ2-2, is as follows: DTGVSQNPRHKITKRGQNVTFRCDPISEHNRLYWYRQTLGQGPEFLTYFQNEAQLEKSRLLSDRFSAERPKGSFSTLEIQRTEQGDSAMYLCASSLGTRNTGELFFGEGSRLTVL.

This clone was seen only a few times. V usage is TRBV3-1 (or the pseudogene TRBV3-2) and J usage is TRBJ2-7; 8 bases align to TRBD1. There are 18 residues in the CDR3. CDR1 and CDR2 from the germline V gene are LGHDT and YNNKEL (reference sequence). The trim removed 0 bases at V and 6 bases at J, leaving 16 bases unmatched. The CDR3 coding sequence is TGTGCCAGCAGCCAAGAGGCCAGGGGGCGCCTAGCATTTGTCGAGCAGTACTTC. Its protein is CASSQEARGRLAFVEQYF.

The rearrangement uses TRBV28 and TRBJ1-1; D uncertain. Trimming removed 5 bases at V and 4 bases at J, with 17 bases between. CDR3 length: 15 residues. Germline V gene lookup returns CDR1 MDHEN and CDR2 SYDVKM. CDR3 nucleotides: TGTGCCAGCAGTCCCCCTTACAGCTCTCCCACTGAAGCTTTCTTT. It is translated as CASSPPYSSPTEAFF.

This chain connects TRBV19 to TRBJ1-3; D is undetermined. The V and J ends lost 9 bases and 7 bases respectively, with 19 bases between them. The CDR3 runs 14 residues. Germline V gives CDR1 LNHDA, CDR2 SQIVND (reference sequence). This CDR3 reads CASRRASGGNTIYF. The CDR3, as DNA: TGTGCCAGCCGCCGGGCCTCGGGCGGGAACACCATATATTTT.

The genes are TRBV11-2 and TRBJ2-1; D is perhaps TRBD1 (6 bases). The CDR3 loop spans 14 amino acids. Germline loops: CDR1 SGHAT, CDR2 FQNNGV. V was clipped by 8 bases and J by 5 bases, with 16 bases between them. Here the CDR3 reads CASPHRAMNNEQFF. The CDR3 DNA reads TGTGCCAGCCCTCACAGGGCGATGAACAATGAGCAGTTCTTC.

The chain joins TRBV6-4 to TRBJ1-2; 8 positions agree with TRBD1. V gave up 5 bases and J gave up 8 bases; unmatched junction bases: 7. CDR1 and CDR2 (germline): MRHNA, SNTAGT. The CDR3 has 13 residues. In DNA, the CDR3 is TGTGCCAGCAGTAAGGACAGGGTCGGCGGCTACACCTTC. This encodes CASSKDRVGGYTF.

The chain joins TRBV9 to TRBJ2-5, with 13 bases identical to TRBD2. Per the germline V gene, CDR1 is SGDLS and CDR2 is YYNGEE. V was clipped by 0 bases and J by 5 bases; unmatched bases: 13. The CDR3 has 19 amino acids. Here the CDR3 DNA reads TGTGCCAGCAGCGTAGATCAGTTTGGGACTAGCGGGATGGGGGAGACCCAGTACTTC. Its protein product is CASSVDQFGTSGMGETQYF.

The V gene is TRBV7-9, the J gene TRBJ1-1, with 8 bases matching TRBD1. This CDR3 spans 17 amino acids. Germline V gene sequence: CDR1 SEHNR, CDR2 FQNEAQ (reference sequence). V was clipped by 6 bases and J by 1 base; unmatched bases: 13. The CDR3 bases are TGTGCCAGCAGAGAGACCGGGACAGGACTTCCGAACACTGAAGCTTTCTTT. Its translation: CASRETGTGLPNTEAFF.